Listed here are 20 T cell receptor beta chains from one sample, sequenced in a study of identical twins. TCRdb used MiXCR to reprocess the 5' RACE reads, holding one entry per CDR3 protein. The sample contains some 460,000 distinct CDR3 sequences, around 14% of which appear only once. These data were likewise used in another study, on yellow fever vaccine responses in identical twins.

Sequenced material: CD4+ T cells sorted from blood. The receptor set was obtained from a woman aged 18-29 years in good health.

This chain connects TRBV27 to TRBJ2-5; D may be TRBD2 (5 bases). V was trimmed by 5 bases and J by 2 bases, leaving 12 bases between them. Germline CDR1 and CDR2: MNHEY and SMNVEV (reference sequence). The CDR3 covers 14 residues. The CDR3 loop is CASSRAGGQETQYF. The CDR3 nucleotides are TGTGCCAGCAGTAGGGCGGGTGGTCAAGAGACCCAGTACTTC.

The V and J genes are TRBV20-1 and TRBJ2-4; possibly TRBD2 for D (5 bases). The CDR3 runs 15 residues. The V gene's germline CDR1 is DFQATT and CDR2 SNEGSKA (reference sequence). V lost 2 bases, J lost 9 bases, and 20 bases lay in between. The CDR3 DNA reads as TGCAGTGCTAGAACGGGCAGCCGACCGGGGAGCATTCAGTACTTC. As protein: CSARTGSRPGSIQYF.

This clonotype was observed a handful of times. V is TRBV13 and J is TRBJ2-5; 9 bases agree with TRBD2. CDR3 length equals 16 residues. V lost 4 bases, J lost 2 bases, and 8 bases stayed unmatched. Per the germline V gene, CDR1 is PRHDT and CDR2 is FYEKMQ (reference sequence). CDR3 DNA: TGTGCCAGCAGCTCAATGCTGACTAGCGGTCAAGAGACCCAGTACTTC. Protein: CASSSMLTSGQETQYF.

This clonotype was detected many times. The rearrangement links TRBV12-3 or TRBV12-4 to TRBJ2-7; D is possibly TRBD1 or TRBD2 (5 bases each). CDR3 length equals 14 residues. V lost 7 bases, J lost 3 bases, and 16 bases lay in between. Here the CDR3 DNA reads TGTGCCAGCAAGAGGGGTTGGGCCTACTACGAGCAGTACTTC. This sequence encodes CASKRGWAYYEQYF.

The V gene is TRBV6-1, the J gene TRBJ1-4; D ambiguous. Germline V gene data show CDR1 as MNHNS and CDR2 as SASEGT. The CDR3 contains 15 residues. Trimming removed 6 bases at V and 12 bases at J, with 23 bases between. The CDR3 sequence: CASSRGAHQNGELFF. The CDR3 bases are TGTGCCAGCAGCCGAGGCGCCCATCAGAATGGAGAACTGTTTTTT.

This clonotype was observed a few times. This chain connects TRBV6-5 to TRBJ2-2; perhaps D is TRBD1 or TRBD2 (5 bases each). With 2 bases removed from V and 0 bases from J, the gap between germline ends came to 16 bases. Germline V gene lookup returns CDR1 MNHEY and CDR2 SVGAGI. The CDR3 has 18 amino acids. CDR3 amino acids: CASSYRGLLGANTGELFF. The CDR3 coding sequence is TGTGCCAGCAGTTACCGAGGTTTACTAGGGGCGAACACCGGGGAGCTGTTTTTT.

The chain joins TRBV20-1 to TRBJ2-2; 13 bases agree with TRBD2. CDR1 DFQATT and CDR2 SNEGSKA come from the germline V gene (reference sequence). Trimming at V came to 6 bases and at J to 3 bases, leaving 4 bases not matched to a gene. The length of the CDR3 is 15 residues. In nucleotides, the CDR3 is TGCAGTGCCCGACTAGCGGGAGGATACACCGGGGAGCTGTTTTTT. This gives the protein CSARLAGGYTGELFF.

The J gene is TRBJ1-6, the V gene TRBV20-1; a weak D match, TRBD1 (6 bases). Germline values: CDR1 DFQATT, CDR2 SNEGSKA (reference sequence). The CDR3 runs to 15 residues. Trimming pared 6 bases from V and 0 bases from J, leaving 12 bases between. The CDR3 DNA sequence: TGCAGTGCCAGTATACAGGGCTCCTATAATTCACCCCTCCACTTT. Its translation is CSASIQGSYNSPLHF.

This sequence joins TRBV27 and TRBJ2-2, with a tentative D call TRBD1 (6 bases). V lost 1 base and J lost 3, with 12 bases in between. In germline, CDR1 is MNHEY, CDR2 SMNVEV (reference sequence). The CDR3 totals 16 residues. The CDR3 region has the DNA TGTGCCAGCAGTTTATACAGGGTGCGGGACACCGGGGAGCTGTTTTTT. This sequence encodes CASSLYRVRDTGELFF.

This clonotype was found a few times. The chain joins TRBV4-3 to TRBJ2-7; TRBD2 aligns across 15 bases. CDR3 size: 15 residues. V lost 4 bases to trimming and J lost 6 bases; unmatched junction nucleotides: 4. Germline V gives CDR1 LGHNA, CDR2 YSLEER. CDR3 in DNA: TGCGCCAGCAGCCGCACGGGACTAGCGGGAGGCGAGCAGTACTTC. Residues: CASSRTGLAGGEQYF.

This clonotype was seen only a few times. The V call is TRBV5-5, the J call TRBJ2-3; D may be TRBD2 (6 bases). V gave up 4 bases and J gave up 3 bases, with 18 bases separating them. The CDR3 length is 16 residues. The germline CDR1 and CDR2 sequences are SGHKS and YYEKEE (reference sequence). The CDR3 spells CASSLGTGGKTDTQYF. The CDR3 DNA sequence: TGTGCCAGCAGCCTCGGGACCGGGGGAAAAACAGATACGCAGTATTTT.

This clonotype was detected ten times or more. The V call is TRBV5-6, the J call TRBJ2-5; the D is unclear. V lost 4 bases to trimming and J lost 5 bases, with 6 bases between them. The CDR3 has 11 amino acids. Germline V gene sequence: CDR1 SGHDT, CDR2 YYEEEE. CDR3: CASSVTETQYF. CDR3 coding DNA: TGTGCCAGCAGCGTCACCGAGACCCAGTACTTC.

J is TRBJ2-7 and V is TRBV7-9; D is possibly TRBD2 (5 bases). This CDR3 contains 14 residues. V lost 5 bases to trimming and J lost 4 bases, with 15 bases between them. The germline V gene encodes CDR1 SEHNR and CDR2 FQNEAQ (reference sequence). CDR3 sequence reads: CASSPIFGVYEQYF. DNA for the CDR3: TGTGCCAGCAGCCCCATTTTCGGGGTTTACGAGCAGTACTTC. Complete variable domain (other parts from reference TRBV7-9 and TRBJ2-7): DTGVSQNPRHKITKRGQNVTFRCDPISEHNRLYWYRQTLGQGPEFLTYFQNEAQLEKSRLLSDRFSAERPKGSFSTLEIQRTEQGDSAMYLCASSPIFGVYEQYFGPGTRLTVT.

This clonotype came up a few times. The rearrangement uses TRBV27 and TRBJ2-3; 9 nucleotides line up with TRBD1. Trimming took 11 bases from V and 4 from J; bases not matched to a gene: 10. Germline CDR1 MNHEY, CDR2 SMNVEV (reference sequence). This CDR3 spans 14 amino acids. CDR3 in amino acids: CASLRDRDADTQYF. DNA of the CDR3: TGTGCCTCACTCCGGGACAGGGATGCAGATACGCAGTATTTT.

The sample holds a few counts of this clonotype. The chain uses TRBV4-3 and TRBJ2-4; tentative D call: TRBD1 (6 bases). Looked up from germline, CDR1 is LGHNA and CDR2 is YSLEER. Trimming stripped 0 bases from V and 8 bases from J, with 11 bases between. This CDR3 is built from 14 residues. The CDR3 sequence: CASSQDVGADIQYF. For the CDR3, the DNA is TGCGCCAGCAGCCAAGATGTGGGGGCGGACATTCAGTACTTC.

This rearrangement joins TRBV7-2 to TRBJ2-2, with D tentatively TRBD2 (7 bases). Looked up from germline, CDR1 is SGHTA and CDR2 is FQGNSA. Trimming pared 6 bases from V and 4 bases from J, leaving 12 bases between. The CDR3 totals 14 residues. The CDR3 sequence is CASRGGGSTGELFF. The CDR3 region has the DNA TGTGCCAGCAGGGGAGGGGGGTCCACCGGGGAGCTGTTTTTT.

The rearrangement uses TRBV18 and TRBJ2-3; 8 positions match TRBD1. In germline, CDR1 is KGHSH, CDR2 LQKENI. After removal of 6 bases from V and 4 bases from J, the junction contained 12 bases not matched to a gene. The CDR3 runs to 16 residues. For the CDR3, the DNA is TGTGCCAGCTCCCCAAGACAGGGGCCGGGGCCAGATACGCAGTATTTT. Amino acids: CASSPRQGPGPDTQYF.

This clonotype was observed many times. V and J are TRBV12-3 or TRBV12-4 and TRBJ2-4; 9 bases map to TRBD2. This CDR3 spans 16 amino acids. V lost 2 bases, J lost 4 bases, and 6 bases stayed unmatched. The CDR3: CASSLYGTSNKNIQYF. The CDR3 bases are TGTGCCAGCAGTTTATATGGGACTAGCAATAAAAACATTCAGTACTTC.

This clonotype was observed a few times. The chain uses TRBV21-1 and TRBJ2-5; TRBD2 was called by the table and not checked on the DNA. TRBV21-1 is assigned pseudogene status. There are 14 residues in the CDR3. The CDR3 DNA reads as TGTGCCAGCAGCAAGGGGGAGGGGTCCGAGACCCAGTACTTC. Encoded protein: CASSKGEGSETQYF.

This clonotype was observed at least ten times. CDR3 DNA: TGTGCCAGCAGTCCGGACAGGGGGGACCAGCCCCAGCATTTT. Its protein is CASSPDRGDQPQHF. The genes are TRBV2 and TRBJ1-5; 10 bases line up with TRBD1. This CDR3 has 14 amino acids. The J segment lost 7 bases and the V segment lost 5 bases, leaving 5 bases of the junction unmatched. Per germline, CDR1 SNHLY and CDR2 FYNNEI.